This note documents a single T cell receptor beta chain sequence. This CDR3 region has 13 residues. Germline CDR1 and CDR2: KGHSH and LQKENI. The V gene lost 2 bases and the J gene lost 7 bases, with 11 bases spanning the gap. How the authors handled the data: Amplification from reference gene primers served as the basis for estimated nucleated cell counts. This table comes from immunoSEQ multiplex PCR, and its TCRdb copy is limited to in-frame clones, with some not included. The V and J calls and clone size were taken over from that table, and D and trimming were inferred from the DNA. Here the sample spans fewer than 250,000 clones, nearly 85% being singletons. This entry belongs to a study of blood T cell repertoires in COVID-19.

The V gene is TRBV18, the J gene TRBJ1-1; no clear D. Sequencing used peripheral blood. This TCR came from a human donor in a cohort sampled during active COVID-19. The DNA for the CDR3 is TGTGCCAGCTCACCAGGGCAGAGTGGTGAAGCTTTCTTT. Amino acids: CASSPGQSGEAFF.